This T cell receptor (beta chain) appears in the sequencing data of a study of HIV-infected children after antiretroviral therapy interruption (dated by TCRdb to between 2018 and 2021). A note on the overall study: The study included eight children, four on planned treatment interruption and four on continuous treatment, and all eight had a CD4+ count above 500 and a viral load below 50 copies/ml. Median age was roughly 10 years in the interruption group and roughly 8 years in the continuous treatment group. Most participating children had recorded exposure to EBV and CMV. Samples from the interruption arm were taken at week 0, at week 12, at the end of interruption (week 24 or 48), and about 3 years after the study ended. Continuous-treatment samples were analyzed from corresponding weeks 0, 48 and 150. Alongside thymic output measurements, TCR repertoires of children on planned treatment interruption were compared with TCR repertoires of children on continuous antiretroviral treatment. Overall study outcomes, separate from this receptor: For naive CD4+ repertoires of PTI patients, CDR3 sharing between time points dropped once interruption began, while many sequences were shared between the end of interruption and 3 years later. An increase in the naive CD4+ Gini coefficient was observed by the end of treatment interruption, suggesting clonal expansion, and a return to baseline was observed by 3 years. Sorted CD45RA+ naive cells might include minor non-naive CD45RA+ populations such as EMRA or stem memory cells. The low number of patients is regarded as a limitation, and the data should be interpreted with caution.

The treatment or condition tag for this specimen amounts to: PENTA 11 planned treatment interruption arm or continuous ART arm. The participants were children from the United Kingdom between 2 and 15 years old who had been on ART with at least three drugs for 24 weeks or longer. Cryopreserved PBMCs containing at least 5 million viable cells were needed, and a handful of candidate patients were excluded because their viable PBMC yield was low. Naive CD4+ CD45RA+ CD45RO- T cells were FACS-sorted from thawed PBMCs on a FACSAria III cell sorter. Sorted cells were fixed, and RNA was extracted using the RNeasy FFPE kit followed by the RNeasy Micro kit. This clonotype showed up just a few times. Its antigen specificity is not known. The record has no base qualities; no much larger clone is one base away. The method behind the library was 3' RACE. TCR libraries were constructed from RNA with a 3' RACE protocol that used unique molecular identifiers to correct for PCR amplification bias. Up to roughly 12 amplicon libraries were pooled and sequenced on an Illumina MiSeq with v2 2x250 paired-end chemistry. As for the original processing: Reads were processed with Decombinator for assignment of V and J genes and CDR3, and barcode-based correction of errors and PCR bias was applied. Before Gini coefficients were calculated with the R ineq package, the repertoires were subsampled to the same depth. CDR3 similarity was assessed with GLIPH, Hamming distance and a shared triplet metric. TCRdb took the public reads, trimmed them with fastp at Q25, ran MiXCR for clone calling and kept in-frame beta chains. Identical CDR3 protein sequences are pooled into one entry, listed with their most common genes and DNA. V and J calls and clone size were set by TCRdb, not the authors. This sample comprises about 89,000 distinct CDR3 sequences, roughly 6.4% of them detected only once. The top ten clonotypes cover approximately 1.2% of the sample.

The receptor was isolated from a pool of human donors with HIV. This sample comprised CD45RA+ CD4+ T cells from PBMCs, pooled from several time points, obtained from a donor given antiretroviral therapy, either interrupted or continuous. The cell subset or site label of this sample denotes: naive CD4+ CD45RA+ CD45RO- T cells.

Read as DNA, the sequence is TGTGCCAGTAGTCCGTGGACAGGGAAGGACACTGAAGCTTTCTTT. Protein translation: CASSPWTGKDTEAFF. The sequence is built from TRBV19 and TRBJ1-1; 8 nucleotides in the junction match TRBD1. V trim: 5 bases; J trim: 3 bases; unmatched bases: 8. Based on the germline V gene (reference sequence), the CDR1 and CDR2 sequences are LNHDA and SQIVND. The CDR3 numbers 15 residues from cysteine through phenylalanine. The kept DNA is CDR3 alone, 45 bases in frame from the first base.